This T cell receptor (beta chain) was recorded in a study of blood T cells in healthy people across ages. Study-level points and caveats: There were more naive CD4+ cells and higher diversity in long-lived donors than in aged donors. Observed TCR beta diversity per million T cells went down as age went up. This fall followed a roughly linear course with age.

Next came a second PCR, run for about 6 to 12 cycles, which used a sample-barcoded 5' primer along with a J-beta primer mix. TCRdb used MiXCR to reprocess the 5' RACE reads, holding one entry per CDR3 protein. The repertoire has under 950,000 distinct CDR3 sequences, 20% to 25% of them found once; the top ten carry around 22%. Individuals who donated were healthy Caucasians from Russia aged roughly 6 to 100. Isolating PBMCs gave at least 6 million of these cells per sample. Turning to this clonotype: Its cognate antigen is unknown.

The source of this sequence is a man between 70 and 80 years old in good health. Material: blood.

The CDR3 DNA sequence: TGTGCCAGCATCCTCTCGCCCGCAGATACGCAGTATTTT. This gives the protein CASILSPADTQYF. V gene TRBV12-3 or TRBV12-4 combines with J gene TRBJ2-3; D not resolved. The CDR3 extends over 13 amino acids. V gave up 7 bases and J gave up 4 bases, with 12 bases separating them.